This is a list of T cell receptor beta chains from one sample in a study of blood T cells in healthy people across ages. TCRdb ran MiXCR on the 5' RACE reads and lists one entry per CDR3 protein. This sample has over 1,200,000 distinct CDR3 sequences, with 59% found just once. Input material: blood. All receptors come from a man aged 18 to 29 in good health. Each CDR3 is given with its conserved first and last residue. Each record gives: J gene, V gene, clone size, CDR3 protein. The size of a clone is reported for some rows only, either as once, few or many, or as a class for expanded clones.

TRBJ2-1	TRBV4-2	few	CASSQVVGASGRVIHEQFF
TRBJ2-5	TRBV10-3	.	CAITSGRGNQETQYF
TRBJ2-1	TRBV2	.	CASSAPGDKVNEQFF
TRBJ2-7	TRBV12-3/TRBV12-4	few	CASSPTSDYEQYF
TRBJ1-1	TRBV12-5	.	CASGPQGTALNTEAFF
.	TRBV20-1	.	CSAHSGGDEQYF
TRBJ2-1	TRBV10-3	.	CAISPADNNEQFF
TRBJ2-3	TRBV7-9	.	CASSLEALAQYF
TRBJ2-5	TRBV29-1	.	CSVSDREVRYF
TRBJ2-7	TRBV27	.	CASSSGLVGYEQYF
TRBJ2-7	TRBV10-3	few	CAISLKGAYEQYF
TRBJ1-1	TRBV7-8	few	CASSQEGGLAEAFF
TRBJ1-6	TRBV6-5	.	CASKQGGTSRPLHF
TRBJ2-7	TRBV4-2	.	CASSQEGGLAGVYEQYF
TRBJ2-7	TRBV6-1	.	CASSGSTSPIFSYEQYF
TRBJ2-7	TRBV20-1	few	CSARDQSVRSSYEQYF
TRBJ2-7	TRBV5-1	once	CASSRGMGEDEQYF
TRBJ2-1	TRBV7-2	.	CASSFGASGRQGEQFF
TRBJ2-7	TRBV28	few	CASRPIAGVFSYEQYF
TRBJ2-2	TRBV5-1	.	CASSSAGLGTGELFF
TRBJ1-5	TRBV12-3/TRBV12-4	once	CASSLVSWEQPQHF
.	TRBV18	.	CASSPTDRVETQYF
TRBJ2-3	TRBV3-1	.	CASSQEGQRETTDTQYF
TRBJ1-1	TRBV5-5	.	CASSWDIEGTEAFF
TRBJ1-1	TRBV7-9	.	CASTPPRTGGYEAFF
TRBJ2-5	TRBV20-1	few	CSAKGQEETQYF
TRBJ2-5	TRBV10-3	.	CAISESVARGGETQYF
TRBJ2-7	TRBV6-6	.	CASREVSEQYF
TRBJ2-7	TRBV7-9	.	CAIERDSYYEQYF
TRBJ1-6	TRBV9	few	CASSARSYSPLHF
.	TRBV5-1	.	CASSPVDRQETQYF
TRBJ2-2	TRBV7-7	few	CASSLGTGNTGELFF
TRBJ1-6	TRBV6-1	.	CASSEPDRDNSPLHF
TRBJ2-7	TRBV20-1	.	CSASRAYAGEQYF
TRBJ2-3	TRBV10-3	few	CAISPRGTDTQYF
TRBJ1-2	TRBV7-2	few	CASSLGQGAYYGYTF
TRBJ2-1	TRBV20-1	once	CSARDWGLAGGVQFF
TRBJ2-1	TRBV2	.	CASSEGVIVDEQFF
.	TRBV12-3/TRBV12-4	few	CASSPQPASEQYF
TRBJ2-1	TRBV27	few	CASTHLAGGYNEQFF
TRBJ1-1	TRBV6-1	.	CASSKRTGADTEAFF
TRBJ1-1	TRBV2	.	CASSEDGRKYEAFF
TRBJ2-3	TRBV13	few	CASSPRGLGRGTDTQYF
TRBJ1-4	TRBV9	.	CASRPSTSPNEKLFF
TRBJ1-2	TRBV5-1	.	CASSLDGLSNTF
TRBJ2-5	TRBV20-1	once	CSARRAAGETQYF
TRBJ2-2	TRBV4-2	few	CASSQDSTGRTGELFF
TRBJ2-1	TRBV7-8	.	CASSLEVASGRVLVSDNEQFF
TRBJ1-5	TRBV6-5	.	CASRAVQASWPQHF
TRBJ1-1	TRBV4-1	.	CASSLQSYTEAFF
TRBJ1-5	TRBV3-1	.	CASSQDGTGVEPQHF
TRBJ2-7	TRBV29-1	.	CSVGRMIHEQYF
TRBJ2-1	TRBV5-1	.	CASSDLTSGREQFF
TRBJ1-2	TRBV29-1	.	CSVDKEEGAGYTF
TRBJ1-4	TRBV4-1	.	CASSQWGQRNEKLFF
TRBJ2-7	TRBV4-2	few	CASSLSPGTGYYRYEQYF
TRBJ1-2	TRBV6-6	.	CASSFLRGNYGYTF